The clone carrying this T cell receptor beta chain was counted between two and nine times. TCRdb analysed the 5' RACE reads with MiXCR anew, one entry per CDR3 protein. This table has some 240,000 distinct CDR3 sequences, roughly a tenth appearing once. The data belong to a study of identical twins. CDR1 SGHRS and CDR2 YFSETQ come from the germline V gene. This CDR3 has 15 amino acids. With 4 bases clipped from V and 8 bases from J, the junction kept 10 bases outside the gene matches. V gene TRBV5-1 combines with J gene TRBJ1-4, with 8 bases aligning to TRBD1. Specimen: memory T cells sorted from blood. This clonotype originated in a man aged 50-60 years in good health. DNA of the CDR3: TGCGCCAGCAGCATTGCAGGGGGCCAGGGGGAAAAACTGTTTTTT. This encodes CASSIAGGQGEKLFF.